This T cell receptor (beta chain) stems from a study of Ad26.COV2.S vaccination and SARS-CoV-2 variants. With 8 bases removed from V and 2 bases from J, the gap between germline ends came to 7 bases. The CDR3 is made up of 13 amino acids. Germline loops: CDR1 SNHLY, CDR2 FYNNEI. Noted treatment: about 20 received Ad26.COV2.S at low or high dose, single or two shots; a few received placebo; per-sample allocation not given. Sampling occurred on day 63 after the first vaccine or placebo injection. Study findings and constraints: Reported findings describe substantial breadth in spike-specific CD8+ and CD4+ T cell responses following vaccination.

For this clone: The antigen is unknown.

The table came from immunoSEQ multiplex PCR; TCRdb's copy has only in-frame clones and leaves some out. Here the sample spans some 640,000 clones, around 89% being singletons. This TCR was recovered from a person between 18 and 65 years old who received the Ad26.COV2.S COVID-19 vaccine or a placebo. This sequence joins TRBV2 and TRBJ1-6; D is unclear. Sequenced here: peripheral blood, sampled in a trial of Ad26.COV2.S vaccine versus placebo. CDR3 amino acids: CASGDPYNSPLHF. In DNA, the CDR3 is TGTGCCAGCGGGGATCCCTATAATTCACCCCTCCACTTT.